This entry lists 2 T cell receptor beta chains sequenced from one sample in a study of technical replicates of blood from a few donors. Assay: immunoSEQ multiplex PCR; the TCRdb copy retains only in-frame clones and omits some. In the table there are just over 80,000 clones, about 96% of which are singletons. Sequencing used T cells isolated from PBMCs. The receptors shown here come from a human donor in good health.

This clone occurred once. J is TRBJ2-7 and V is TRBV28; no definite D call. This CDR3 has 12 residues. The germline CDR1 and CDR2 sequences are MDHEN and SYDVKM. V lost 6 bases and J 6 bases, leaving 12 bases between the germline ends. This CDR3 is CASSPSIFEQYF. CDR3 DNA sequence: TGTGCCAGCAGCCCCTCTATATTCGAGCAGTACTTC.

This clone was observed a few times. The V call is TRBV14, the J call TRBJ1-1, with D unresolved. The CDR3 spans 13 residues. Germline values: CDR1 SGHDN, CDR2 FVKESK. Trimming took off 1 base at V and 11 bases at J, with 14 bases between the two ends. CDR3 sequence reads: CASSQGNSLWAFF. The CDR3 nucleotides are TGTGCCAGCAGCCAAGGGAACAGTCTTTGGGCTTTCTTT.